The 26 T cell receptor beta chains listed next were all sequenced from one sample in a study of blood T cell repertoires in COVID-19. The method was immunoSEQ multiplex PCR; TCRdb's version includes in-frame clones alone and lacks a portion of them. The sample has roughly 92,000 clones, 86% seen once; the top ten hold 10%. Sample: peripheral blood. These receptor sequences come from a man aged 45-65 years with acute or convalescent COVID-19.

The J gene is TRBJ1-1, the V gene TRBV7-9; D is perhaps TRBD1 (6 bases). The V and J ends lost 8 bases and 1 base respectively, with 20 bases between them. The length of the CDR3 is 16 residues. Germline CDR1 SEHNR, CDR2 FQNEAQ (reference sequence). CDR3 sequence (DNA): TGTGCCAGCTCAGGTAGTGACAGGCTAAAGAACACTGAAGCTTTCTTT. Translating it yields CASSGSDRLKNTEAFF.

This chain connects TRBV24-1 to TRBJ2-1; 10 nucleotides agree with TRBD1. Per the germline V gene, CDR1 is KGHDR and CDR2 is SFDVKD. The CDR3 runs 16 residues. V lost 0 bases and J lost 6; bases outside the gene matches: 4. The CDR3 reads CATSDLGTGASNEQFF. DNA of the CDR3: TGTGCCACCAGTGATTTGGGGACAGGGGCGTCCAATGAGCAGTTCTTC.

The chain uses TRBV7-8 and TRBJ2-2; D remains ambiguous. The CDR3 covers 14 residues. The germline V gene encodes CDR1 SGHVS and CDR2 FQNEAQ. The V end lost 1 base, the J end lost 5 bases, and 8 bases lay between the germline ends. CDR3 DNA: TGTGCCAGCAGCTTAGATTTTTCGACCGGGGAGCTGTTTTTT. It encodes CASSLDFSTGELFF.

The chain links TRBV11-2 to TRBJ2-3; 7 bases line up with TRBD2. Germline CDR1 reads SGHAT; CDR2 reads FQNNGV. Trimming at V came to 5 bases and at J to 1 base, leaving 6 bases not matched to a gene. The CDR3 is 15 amino acids. This CDR3 reads CASSDPSGRTDTQYF. CDR3 bases: TGTGCCAGCAGCGATCCTAGCGGACGCACAGATACGCAGTATTTT. Full variable domain (remainder filled in from reference TRBV11-2 and TRBJ2-3): EAGVAQSPRYKIIEKRQSVAFWCNPISGHATLYWYQQILGQGPKLLIQFQNNGVVDDSQLPKDRFSAERLKGVDSTLKIQPAKLEDSAVYLCASSDPSGRTDTQYFGPGTRLTVL.

The chain employs TRBV15 and TRBJ2-7; D might be TRBD2 (7 bases). The CDR3 spans 14 residues. V gave up 2 bases and J gave up 4 bases, with 12 bases separating them. Germline CDR1 LNHNV, CDR2 YYDKDF (reference sequence). In nucleotides, the CDR3 is TGTGCCACCAGCAGATCGGGGGGCGTGTACGAGCAGTACTTC. Translation: CATSRSGGVYEQYF.

V gene TRBV27 combines with J gene TRBJ1-2; tentative D call: TRBD1 (5 bases). V was clipped by 3 bases and J by 4 bases, with 12 bases between them. The CDR3 spans 14 residues. Germline loops: CDR1 MNHEY, CDR2 SMNVEV (reference sequence). CDR3 nucleotide sequence: TGTGCCAGCAGTTTTCGATCGGGGGGCTATGGCTACACCTTC. Its protein is CASSFRSGGYGYTF.

This chain uses TRBV28 with TRBJ2-7, with D perhaps matching TRBD1 (5 bases). The CDR3 spans 14 residues. Germline V gene data show CDR1 as MDHEN and CDR2 as SYDVKM. Between the trimmed V and J ends, which lost 5 bases and 7 bases, there was a span of 18 bases. CDR3 sequence: CASSPGMGPREQYF. The DNA of the CDR3 is TGTGCCAGCAGTCCTGGGATGGGGCCGAGAGAGCAGTACTTC. The full variable domain, its missing parts supplied by reference TRBV28 and TRBJ2-7, is DVKVTQSSRYLVKRTGEKVFLECVQDMDHENMFWYRQDPGLGLRLIYFSYDVKMKEKGDIPEGYSVSREKKERFSLILESASTNQTSMYLCASSPGMGPREQYFGPGTRLTVT.

In this sample, this clone turned up a few times. J is TRBJ1-6 and V is TRBV11-2; unclear D gene. V lost 9 bases, J lost 0 bases, and 9 bases lay in between. This CDR3 has 14 amino acids. Germline assignment: CDR1 SGHAT and CDR2 FQNNGV. This chain's CDR3 is CASQPGSYNSPLHF. In nucleotides, the CDR3 is TGTGCCAGTCAGCCGGGCTCCTATAATTCACCCCTCCACTTT.

The gene calls are TRBV21-1 and TRBJ2-7; the DNA was not compared with TRBD1, the D call given in the table. TRBV21-1 is a recognized pseudogene. The CDR3 length is 16 residues. In nucleotides, the CDR3 is TGTGCCAACTTGGGGGGGACAGGATGGTACTCCTACGAGCAGTACTTC. It yields the protein CANLGGTGWYSYEQYF.

The chain recombines TRBV2 with TRBJ2-1; D is undetermined. Germline V gene sequence: CDR1 SNHLY, CDR2 FYNNEI. The CDR3 runs 12 residues. V lost 5 bases, J lost 6 bases, and 8 bases lay in between. The CDR3 coding sequence is TGTGCCAGCAGTATGGGCTTCAATGAGCAGTTCTTC. Amino acids: CASSMGFNEQFF.

The chain employs TRBV6-1 and TRBJ2-3; TRBD2 agrees at 14 bases. Germline lookup yields CDR1 MNHNS and CDR2 SASEGT. With 4 bases clipped from V and 5 bases from J, the junction kept 5 bases outside the gene matches. The CDR3 runs to 16 residues. CDR3: CASSAGLAGVGDTQYF. DNA of the CDR3: TGTGCCAGCAGTGCGGGACTAGCGGGAGTTGGAGATACGCAGTATTTT.

The CDR3 DNA is TGCGCCAGCAGGGGAGACCCTGGAAACACCATATATTTT. Amino acid sequence: CASRGDPGNTIYF. The gene calls are TRBV5-1 and TRBJ1-3; D is ambiguous. The germline CDR1 and CDR2 sequences are SGHRS and YFSETQ. With 5 bases removed from V and 2 bases from J, the gap between germline ends came to 8 bases. The CDR3 sequence is 13 residues long.

The J gene is TRBJ2-7, the V gene TRBV27; 8 bases line up with TRBD1. CDR1 is MNHEY, CDR2 SMNVEV, per germline (reference sequence). This CDR3 is 15 amino acids long. After removal of 0 bases from V and 9 bases from J, the junction contained 10 bases not matched to a gene. The CDR3 nucleotides read TGTGCCAGCAGTTTATCGAGGGACAGGCCGGCGGGGCAGTACTTC. Residues: CASSLSRDRPAGQYF.

The rearrangement uses TRBV12-5 and TRBJ2-7; perhaps TRBD1 as D (6 bases). CDR3 length: 11 amino acids. The V end lost 6 bases, the J end lost 4 bases, and 7 bases lay between the germline ends. CDR1 LGHNT and CDR2 FRNRAP come from the germline V gene. CDR3 in amino acids: CASGRGYEQYF. In DNA form, the CDR3 reads TGTGCTAGTGGCAGGGGATACGAGCAGTACTTC.

This chain links TRBV19 with TRBJ1-2, with D hard to call. The CDR3 has 15 amino acids. V dropped 3 bases and J dropped 2 bases, with 13 bases sitting between them. Looked up from germline, CDR1 is LNHDA and CDR2 is SQIVND (reference sequence). CDR3 in amino acids: CASSITQSANYGYTF. In nucleotides, the CDR3 is TGTGCCAGTAGTATCACGCAGTCCGCCAACTATGGCTACACCTTC.

The chain combines TRBV11-1 with TRBJ2-7; 11 bases agree with TRBD2. CDR1 and CDR2 (germline): SGHAT, FQDESV (reference sequence). The CDR3 runs 15 residues. The V and J ends lost 5 bases and 4 bases, in that order; junction bases with no gene match: 7. The CDR3 spells CASSQTSGSSYEQYF. The CDR3 DNA reads TGTGCCAGCAGCCAAACTAGCGGGAGTTCGTACGAGCAGTACTTC.

This chain connects TRBV19 to TRBJ1-1; D is possibly TRBD1 (5 bases). The CDR3 is 14 amino acids. CDR1 and CDR2 from the germline V gene are LNHDA and SQIVND (reference sequence). V dropped 9 bases and J dropped 3 bases, with 17 bases sitting between them. The CDR3 here is CASRAVWGDTEAFF. The CDR3 DNA is TGTGCCAGCAGGGCCGTTTGGGGCGACACTGAAGCTTTCTTT. The full variable domain, in which reference TRBV19 and TRBJ1-1 provide the parts outside the CDR3, is DGGITQSPKYLFRKEGQNVTLSCEQNLNHDAMYWYRQDPGQGLRLIYYSQIVNDFQKGDIAEGYSVSREKKESFPLTVTSAQKNPTAFYLCASRAVWGDTEAFFGQGTRLTVV.

V usage is TRBV19 and J usage is TRBJ2-2; perhaps TRBD2 as D (7 bases). The V gene lost 10 bases and the J gene lost 7 bases, with 31 bases spanning the gap. The CDR3 is 18 amino acids. Per germline, CDR1 LNHDA and CDR2 SQIVND (reference sequence). CDR3 residues: CATSLGGRSVIRVGELFF. The CDR3, as DNA: TGTGCCACCTCCCTCGGGGGGCGTTCGGTAATTCGAGTCGGGGAGCTGTTTTTT.

This chain uses TRBV7-9 with TRBJ2-7, with D maybe TRBD2 (5 bases). The length of the CDR3 is 15 residues. The V end lost 2 bases, the J end lost 5 bases, and 16 bases lay between the germline ends. Germline CDR1 SEHNR, CDR2 FQNEAQ (reference sequence). CDR3 in amino acids: CASSLYGTEVDEQYF. CDR3 sequence (DNA): TGTGCCAGCAGCTTATACGGAACGGAGGTGGACGAGCAGTACTTC.

The rearrangement joins TRBV7-9 to TRBJ2-1, with TRBD2 matching over 9 bases. The CDR3 contains 17 residues. In germline, CDR1 is SEHNR, CDR2 FQNEAQ (reference sequence). J lost 4 bases, V lost 5 bases, and 12 bases had no gene match. CDR3 coding DNA: TGTGCCAGCAGCGGTCGACTAGCGGCCTTACTATACAATGAGCAGTTCTTC. It specifies CASSGRLAALLYNEQFF.

The gene calls are TRBV12-3 or TRBV12-4 and TRBJ2-5; 8 bases are a match to TRBD1. CDR3 length: 13 residues. J lost 5 bases, V lost 4 bases, and 3 bases had no gene match. The CDR3 protein is CASSYRGRETQYF. The CDR3 DNA reads TGTGCCAGCAGTTACAGGGGGAGGGAGACCCAGTACTTC.

V gene TRBV19 combines with J gene TRBJ1-1; possibly TRBD1 for D (6 bases). V was pared by 10 bases and J by 7 bases, with 25 bases between. This CDR3 spans 15 amino acids. Germline V gives CDR1 LNHDA, CDR2 SQIVND (reference sequence). In DNA form, the CDR3 reads TGTGCCATCTACACCCCACAGGGAGAGTTGCGTGAAGCTTTCTTT. It encodes CAIYTPQGELREAFF.

This sequence joins TRBV10-1 and TRBJ2-2; 9 nucleotides agree with TRBD1. V lost 7 bases and J lost 4; bases outside the gene matches: 7. Per germline, CDR1 WNHNN and CDR2 SYGVQD (reference sequence). The CDR3 totals 15 residues. For the CDR3, the DNA is TGCGCCAGCATGGCGGACAGGGGCAGCACCGGGGAGCTGTTTTTT. Translation gives CASMADRGSTGELFF.

The chain is built from TRBV29-1 and TRBJ1-5; D is unresolved. V lost 2 bases and J lost 6, with 17 bases in between. From germline, CDR1 is SQVTM and CDR2 ANQGSEA. The CDR3 has 15 residues. The CDR3 reads CSVENPVPAVQPQHF. CDR3 DNA: TGCAGCGTTGAAAACCCCGTTCCAGCGGTTCAGCCCCAGCATTTT.

The chain recombines TRBV19 with TRBJ2-2; a weak D match, TRBD1 (6 bases). The CDR3 spans 17 residues. The V gene's germline CDR1 is LNHDA and CDR2 SQIVND (reference sequence). V lost 0 bases to trimming and J lost 1 base, with 12 bases between them. In DNA form, the CDR3 reads TGTGCCAGTAGTATAGATCTACAGGGCTTGAACACCGGGGAGCTGTTTTTT. Amino acids: CASSIDLQGLNTGELFF. The entire variable domain, with the rest obtained from reference TRBV19 and TRBJ2-2, is as follows: DGGITQSPKYLFRKEGQNVTLSCEQNLNHDAMYWYRQDPGQGLRLIYYSQIVNDFQKGDIAEGYSVSREKKESFPLTVTSAQKNPTAFYLCASSIDLQGLNTGELFFGEGSRLTVL.

In this sample, this clone turned up once. The chain has TRBV28 and TRBJ2-1, with D possibly TRBD2 on 5 matching bases. V was shortened by 5 bases and J by 6 bases, with 17 bases between the two germline ends. CDR3 length: 15 amino acids. Germline V CDR1 and CDR2: MDHEN, SYDVKM. The CDR3 protein is CASSATILISNEQFF. The CDR3 nucleotides are TGTGCCAGCAGTGCGACTATTCTGATCTCCAATGAGCAGTTCTTC.